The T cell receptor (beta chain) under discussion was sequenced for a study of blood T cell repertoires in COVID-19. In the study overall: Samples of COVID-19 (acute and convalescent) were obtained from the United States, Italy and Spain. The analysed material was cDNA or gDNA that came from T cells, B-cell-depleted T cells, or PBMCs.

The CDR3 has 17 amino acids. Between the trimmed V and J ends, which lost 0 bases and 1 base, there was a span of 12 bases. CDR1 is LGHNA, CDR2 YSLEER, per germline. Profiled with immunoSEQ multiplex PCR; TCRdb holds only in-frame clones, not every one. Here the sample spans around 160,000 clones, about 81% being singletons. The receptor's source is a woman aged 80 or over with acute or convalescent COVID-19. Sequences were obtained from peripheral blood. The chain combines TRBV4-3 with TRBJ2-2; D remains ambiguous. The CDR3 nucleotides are TGCGCCAGCAGCCAAGATGGCGGAATTATGAACACCGGGGAGCTGTTTTTT. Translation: CASSQDGGIMNTGELFF.